This T cell receptor (beta chain) is from a study of cytomegalovirus exposure and HLA in healthy donors (dated by TCRdb to 2017 to 2019). About the investigation overall: According to an earlier analysis of several hundred of the donors, some 170 million T cells yielded 120 million or so unique TCR beta sequences and less than 300 Gb of sequence data. An early release that covered about 640 HLA-typed donors contained approximately 300 gigabases of sequencing data and around 85 million unique TCR sequences. Of the approximately 400 genotyped donors, over 70% fell in the genetic ancestry cluster associated with self-reported Caucasian donors. The aim of the study was to test whether cataloging public T cell receptors could identify signatures of past pathogen exposure. The study used immunosequencing to profile the T cell repertoires of several hundred subjects and linked those repertoires to cytomegalovirus serostatus. Besides the first cohort of roughly 700 subjects, a separate validation cohort made up of roughly 130 different subjects was used. The study combined high-throughput TCR immunosequencing, statistical association of individual TCRs with disease status, and machine learning to predict cytomegalovirus infection status. A later analysis re-examined previously published TCR beta repertoires from roughly 720 donors and added high-resolution HLA genotyping to investigate patterns of TCR occurrence. The later analysis used no new phenotypic data to find candidate immune exposures, relying instead on TCR beta sequences and their occurrence across donors. An earlier analysis of around 640 of the donors used high-throughput TCR beta sequencing to judge whether each TCR beta V gene segment behaved as functional or pseudogenic. Donor age, sex, ethnicity and CMV serostatus were compiled alongside the repertoire data. In a later genetic analysis, genome-wide SNP genotypes for about three fifths of the roughly 670 donors were used, and that subset was treated as a discovery cohort. Every repertoire in the discovery cohort had been generated on one and the same sequencing platform. HLA typing included class I and class II loci at four-digit resolution. Typing coverage varied by locus: about 629-630 donors for A, B, C, DRB1 and DQB1; roughly 510 for DQA1; 606 for DPA1; approximately 490 for DPB1. Because of strong linkage in the cohort, 4 to 6 DR-DQ haplotypes were treated as single units for association and clustering. Among a few hundred genotyped donors of the cohort, an average of about 240,000 unique TCR beta nucleotide sequences were sequenced per donor, around a sixth of them non-productive. What the authors observed across the whole study: A later genetic analysis associated a missense DCLRE1C variant with V-gene and J-gene trimming of TCR beta chains, and an independent cohort replicated the association. The 87-base-pair reads could not distinguish some IMGT-functional V segments, including TRBV6-2 and TRBV6-3, so those segments were excluded. The authors suggested that the approach could potentially be generalized to other disease states and immunological phenotypes. Specific HLA alleles were associated with about 17,000 TCR beta sequences at a false discovery rate of 0.05 in a later analysis. Correlated functional status among segregating V segments might be attributable to linkage disequilibrium, but an unknown experimental factor could not be ruled out. A later analysis found that HLA-associated TCR beta chains were more clonally expanded and had lower generation probabilities than equally common non-associated chains. Presence/absence analyses assumed roughly uniform sequencing depth across donors, an assumption that may not hold. For the cohort, immune exposure information was limited to CMV serostatus. A group of highly shared sequence variants was considered likely to be a technical artifact of the sequencing pipeline. Broadly in line with IMGT annotations, most TCR beta V segments showed up in productive rearrangements about 90% or about 30% of the time in an earlier analysis of approximately 640 of the donors. HLA typing was unavailable for some donors at each locus, so association tests used only the typed subset. Because counts were too low, roughly 16 rarely observed V segments, including chromosome 9 orphons, were left out of the earlier analysis of 587 of the donors. According to a later genetic analysis, donors in an Asian-associated ancestry cluster had fewer N-insertions in productive TCRs than the approximately 650-donor mean. Across donors, most TCR sequences were observed very rarely, whereas some public TCRs were present in many individuals. Several of the top co-occurrence clusters appeared to be linked to parvovirus B19, influenza, CMV and Epstein-Barr virus, according to a later analysis. A further reported finding was that TCR beta sequences accurately predicted the HLA-A and HLA-B alleles for most subjects in the first cohort. Most CMV-associated TCR beta chains appeared to be HLA-restricted in a later analysis, and the HLA associations seemed to be driven largely by CMV exposure. Only TCR beta chains were sequenced in this cohort, and the absence of alpha or paired-chain data limited detectable features. When HLA alleles, especially DR and DQ, strongly co-occurred, TCR associations were difficult to assign to individual alleles. Cytomegalovirus status was reported to be diagnosed by the classifier with high specificity and sensitivity in both the original and validation cohorts. A total of about 150 TCR beta chains were listed by the study as associated with cytomegalovirus. In a later analysis, TCR association rates were found to vary across HLA loci, with the most associated TCRs seen for DRB1 alleles and the fewest for HLA-C alleles. A few of the identified cytomegalovirus-associated TCR beta chains were confirmed in vitro to be specific for cytomegalovirus antigens.

CDR3 length: 16 amino acids, cysteine to phenylalanine. Of the read, only the CDR3 DNA is kept; its 48 bases are in frame from base 1. CDR1 and CDR2 (SGDLS, YYNGEE) derive from the germline V gene. V trim: 1 base; J trim: 1 base; unmatched bases: 7. In total, more than 500 healthy bone marrow donors made up the cohort. Cohort members were all nominally healthy when sampled, although unrecorded immune exposures were likely present. The donor was CMV seronegative and was included in the group of several hundred seronegative cohort members. A peripheral blood sample was collected from each donor, and TCR beta sequencing was performed on peripheral blood mononuclear cells. Genomic DNA extraction from the blood cell samples was performed with the Qiagen DNeasy Blood Extraction Kit. Receptor libraries were prepared by the immunoSEQ multiplex PCR assay. A mixture of 60 forward primers for TCR Vbeta segments and 13 reverse primers for TCR Jbeta segments was used in the multiplex PCR. The CDR3 region of rearranged TCR beta genes was amplified from genomic DNA with a multiplex PCR assay. On the Illumina HiSeq System, the amplified TCR beta libraries were sequenced as 87-base-pair reads. For the original study's pipeline: In a later analysis, tens of millions of unique TCR beta chains were counted across the roughly 670 repertoires, and around 11 million of these chains were shared by at least two donors. To remove PCR and sequencing errors, raw reads were error-corrected and collapsed into unique sequences using a nearest-neighbor algorithm that merged closely related sequences. To assign V, D and J gene segments, CDR3 sequences were aligned to IMGT reference sequences. For a sequence to be retained, a match of at least six nucleotides was required to both a V gene segment and a J gene segment. A rearrangement was called productive if the CDR3 had no stop codons and remained in frame with V and J, and every other rearrangement was called non-productive. CDR3 was defined according to IMGT convention as the region running from the second conserved V-encoded cysteine to the conserved J-encoded phenylalanine. Sequences without an unambiguous match to a single V gene segment were excluded from the earlier analysis of approximately 560 of the donors. An earlier analysis of a few hundred of the donors called V segments functional above 56.7% productive rearrangements and segregating when the between-donor standard deviation exceeded 5%. A statistical classification framework was built to diagnose cytomegalovirus status from the catalog of TCR beta chain sequences. A later analysis assigned V and J genes by comparing TCR nucleotide sequences with IMGT/GENE-DB human TR gene sequences. In a later analysis, CDR3 sequences and most-parsimonious VDJ recombination scenarios were assigned using the TCRdist pipeline. In a later analysis, each TCR beta chain was defined by its CDR3 amino acid sequence together with its V-gene family, and reads lacking a unique V-gene family were excluded. A later analysis removed 592 highly shared, low-generation-probability nucleotide sequences to deal with suspected cross-contamination and a sequencing artifact. In a later analysis, a clonal expansion index for each public chain was calculated from normalized within-repertoire ranks of inferred template counts. In a later analysis, generation probabilities were computed using a VDJ recombination model fitted to out-of-frame rearrangements, and the results were checked against IGoR. In a later analysis, hypergeometric tests were used to score TCR-TCR, TCR-HLA and TCR-CMV co-occurrence, with a repertoire-size bias correction applied to TCR pairs. To estimate false discovery rates, a later analysis permuted the HLA or CMV assignments 20 times. In a later analysis, co-occurring TCRs were grouped with DBSCAN, and TCRdist sequence similarity was added when clustering was performed within HLA-allele-positive subsets. For co-occurrence clustering, repertoires with fewer than 30,000 or more than 120,000 public chains were excluded, along with roughly five repertoires with anomalous nucleotide sharing. Imported from immuneACCESS, the table was reduced by TCRdb to in-frame sequences with V and J called. These copies leave out some clones; in studies compared against another copy, an unresolved V gene accounts for under half, and the cause of the remainder is not known. V and J calls plus clone size are reproduced from that table; the DNA served to infer D and trimming. Recorded for this sample are 90,000 to 120,000 clones; 70% to 85% of them occurred a single time. About 1.1% of the sample rests with the top ten.

Worth noting for this clone: What antigen it recognizes has not been identified. No base quality values were provided; no much bigger clone lies one nucleotide off.

The TCR was taken from a woman aged 18-29 years in good health and CMV-seronegative. Source material: PBMCs. The chain uses TRBV9 and TRBJ1-2; TRBD1 matches 7 bases in the middle. The CDR3 region has the sequence CASSVNEGQNNYGYTF. In nucleotide form, the sequence is TGTGCCAGCAGCGTAAACGAGGGACAGAATAACTATGGCTACACCTTC.